This entry lists 10 T cell receptor beta chains sequenced from one sample in a study of T cell repertoires in ileal Crohn's disease. Time point denoted: proximal margin of the surgical specimen (macroscopically non-inflamed). TCRdb's copy holds only in-frame clones and misses some; the assay was immunoSEQ multiplex PCR. Of around 5,000 clones in the sample, around 87% are singletons; the top ten hold 4.4%. The sequencing sample was made of ileal tissue. The receptor set was obtained from an adult with Crohn's disease.

The chain uses TRBV27 and TRBJ1-2; D possibly corresponds to TRBD1 (5 bases). Germline loops: CDR1 MNHEY, CDR2 SMNVEV (reference sequence). The V gene lost 5 bases and the J gene lost 4 bases, with 14 bases spanning the gap. This CDR3 contains 14 residues. The CDR3 is CASSEAGRTYGYTF. The CDR3 coding sequence is TGTGCCAGCAGTGAGGCAGGGAGGACCTATGGCTACACCTTC.

This sequence joins TRBV7-2 and TRBJ2-7; 11 positions match TRBD2. Trimming cost V 5 bases and J 6 bases; bases outside gene matches: 9. Germline-derived CDR1 and CDR2 are SGHTA and FQGNSA. The CDR3 contains 15 residues. DNA for the CDR3: TGTGCCAGCAGCCCCTCTAGCGGGGGGCAAGGCGAGCAGTACTTC. Amino acid sequence: CASSPSSGGQGEQYF.

V is TRBV7-2 and J is TRBJ1-1; D is undetermined. Germline V gives CDR1 SGHTA, CDR2 FQGNSA. V lost 3 bases to trimming and J lost 3 bases, with 8 bases between them. There are 13 residues in the CDR3. CDR3 in amino acids: CASSFFVYTEAFF. The CDR3, as DNA: TGTGCCAGCAGCTTCTTTGTTTACACTGAAGCTTTCTTT.

CDR3 nucleotide sequence: TGTGCCACCCTGAGTTCACACACCGCATTCTATGGCTACACCTTC. This encodes CATLSSHTAFYGYTF. The gene calls are TRBV28 and TRBJ1-2; D remains ambiguous. Germline loops: CDR1 MDHEN, CDR2 SYDVKM. V dropped 10 bases and J dropped 4 bases, with 22 bases sitting between them. The CDR3 covers 15 residues.

The chain links TRBV6-5 to TRBJ1-2, with 9 bases identical to TRBD1. This CDR3 is built from 14 residues. J gave up 2 bases and V 8 bases, and 6 bases lay outside the gene matches. The germline V gene has CDR1 MNHEY and CDR2 SVGAGI. CDR3 in DNA: TGTGCCAGCCGCTGGGGGACAGGGAACTATGGCTACACCTTC. It translates to CASRWGTGNYGYTF.

The rearrangement uses TRBV5-1 and TRBJ2-3; no reliable D call. The V gene's germline CDR1 is SGHRS and CDR2 YFSETQ. CDR3 length equals 15 residues. V dropped 5 bases and J dropped 0 bases, with 13 bases sitting between them. CDR3 bases: TGCGCCAGCAGTGAAAGCGCACGTAGCACAGATACGCAGTATTTT. Its protein is CASSESARSTDTQYF.

J is TRBJ2-6 and V is TRBV2; 11 bases align to TRBD1. The CDR3 is 16 residues long. CDR1 is SNHLY and CDR2 is FYNNEI in the germline V gene. After removal of 6 bases from V and 0 bases from J, the junction contained 1 base not matched to a gene. Written as DNA, the CDR3 is TGTGCCAGCAGGGACAGGGGGCTCTCTGGGGCCAACGTCCTGACTTTC. This sequence encodes CASRDRGLSGANVLTF.

The rearrangement uses TRBV19 and TRBJ1-5; TRBD1 aligns across 7 bases. Losses at the gene ends were 5 bases for V and 5 bases for J; bases not matched to a gene: 6. The germline CDR1 and CDR2 sequences are LNHDA and SQIVND (reference sequence). The CDR3 contains 14 residues. The CDR3 DNA reads as TGTGCCAGTAGTCCAGGGACAGAACATCAGCCCCAGCATTTT. Its protein product is CASSPGTEHQPQHF.

The chain couples TRBV6-6 to TRBJ1-4; no reliable D call. Looked up from germline, CDR1 is MNHNY and CDR2 is SVGAGI (reference sequence). The V end lost 6 bases, the J end lost 5 bases, and 16 bases lay between the germline ends. The CDR3 runs 15 residues. CDR3 protein: CASRPRTGINEKLFF. CDR3 sequence (DNA): TGTGCCAGCAGACCCCGGACGGGGATCAATGAAAAACTGTTTTTT.

CDR3 bases: TGCGCCAGCAGCCAAGATGGGGGTCACCAAGAGACCCAGTACTTC. Residues: CASSQDGGHQETQYF. This chain links TRBV4-3 with TRBJ2-5; either TRBD1 or TRBD2 may fit D (5 bases each). The CDR3 runs 15 residues. Germline CDR1 is LGHNA and CDR2 is YSLEER. V lost 0 bases to trimming and J lost 0 bases, with 8 bases between them.